Below, 17 T cell receptor beta chains from the same sample are listed, as sequenced in a study of cytomegalovirus exposure and HLA in healthy donors. With 60 Vbeta and 13 Jbeta primers, the PCR was carried out. Profiling relied on immunoSEQ multiplex PCR, and the TCRdb table lists in-frame clones only, not all of them. The sample includes 130,000 or so clones, around 75% of them seen just once. Input material: PBMCs. These receptors originate from a woman in her forties or fifties in good health and CMV-seropositive.

This clone was observed a few times. V usage is TRBV7-2 and J usage is TRBJ1-1, with TRBD1 matching 7 bases. This CDR3 is built from 15 residues. The J segment lost 5 bases and the V segment lost 5 bases, leaving 11 bases of the junction unmatched. The germline V gene has CDR1 SGHTA and CDR2 FQGNSA. The CDR3 nucleotides read TGTGCCAGCAGCACACTGACAGGGATTGGAACTGAAGCTTTCTTT. Its protein product is CASSTLTGIGTEAFF.

This clone was seen only a few times. CDR3 bases: TGTGCCAGCAGTGTGACAGGGGCCGGGAGGACTGAAGCTTTCTTT. It yields the protein CASSVTGAGRTEAFF. The chain employs TRBV25-1 and TRBJ1-1; 8 nucleotides match TRBD1. Germline lookup yields CDR1 MGHDK and CDR2 SYGVNS. V lost 4 bases and J lost 5; bases outside the gene matches: 9. The CDR3 totals 15 residues.

The chain is built from TRBV7-6 and TRBJ1-2; 7 nucleotides match TRBD1. The germline V gene encodes CDR1 SGHVS and CDR2 FNYEAQ. CDR3 length: 13 residues. The junction had 6 bases not matched to a gene; V was cut back by 5 bases and J by 6 bases. CDR3 sequence reads: CASSQQGGHGYTF. CDR3 DNA sequence: TGTGCCAGCAGCCAGCAGGGGGGCCATGGCTACACCTTC.

A few counts support this clone. The V call is TRBV27, the J call TRBJ1-2; TRBD1 aligns across 9 bases. Trimming at V came to 5 bases and at J to 8 bases, leaving 9 bases not matched to a gene. This CDR3 comprises 14 residues. Germline V lookup: CDR1 MNHEY, CDR2 SMNVEV (reference sequence). The CDR3 sequence is CASSPDRGTYGYTF. The CDR3 nucleotides are TGTGCCAGCAGTCCTGACAGGGGGACGTACGGCTACACCTTC.

The gene calls are TRBV2 and TRBJ1-2; 8 positions agree with TRBD1. The CDR3 sequence is 14 residues long. CDR1 and CDR2 from the germline V gene are SNHLY and FYNNEI. Trimming cost V 3 bases and J 3 bases; bases outside gene matches: 3. CDR3 bases: TGTGCCAGCAGTGAGCAGGGGGCCTACTATGGCTACACCTTC. Its protein is CASSEQGAYYGYTF.

V usage is TRBV9 and J usage is TRBJ2-1, with TRBD2 matching 10 bases. Per germline, CDR1 SGDLS and CDR2 YYNGEE. J was trimmed by 9 bases and V by 2 bases; bases with no gene match: 8. This CDR3 contains 15 residues. The CDR3 sequence: CASSVSGGFASEQFF. The CDR3 DNA sequence: TGTGCCAGCAGCGTTAGCGGGGGGTTCGCTTCTGAGCAGTTCTTC. Together with reference TRBV9 and TRBJ2-1, the CDR3 gives the full variable domain: DSGVTQTPKHLITATGQRVTLRCSPRSGDLSVYWYQQSLDQGLQFLIQYYNGEERAKGNILERFSAQQFPDLHSELNLSSLELGDSALYFCASSVSGGFASEQFFGPGTRLTVL.

This chain joins TRBV10-3 and TRBJ2-7; TRBD2 aligns across 11 bases. CDR3 size: 15 residues. Germline CDR1 and CDR2: ENHRY and SYGVKD. The J segment lost 2 bases and the V segment lost 6 bases, leaving 6 bases of the junction unmatched. The CDR3 DNA reads TGTGCCATCAGAACCGGGACTAGCGGAACCTACGAGCAGTACTTC. It is translated as CAIRTGTSGTYEQYF.

This chain joins TRBV2 and TRBJ2-7; weak D call: TRBD2 (6 bases). Between the trimmed V and J ends, which lost 7 bases and 0 bases, there was a span of 16 bases. This CDR3 has 15 residues. From germline, CDR1 is SNHLY and CDR2 FYNNEI. CDR3 DNA sequence: TGTGCCAGCATACCCAGATCCGGGAGCTCCTACGAGCAGTACTTC. Protein sequence: CASIPRSGSSYEQYF.

The CDR3 is CASSQVSGGTEAFF. The CDR3 nucleotides read TGCGCCAGCAGCCAAGTGAGTGGTGGCACTGAAGCTTTCTTT. The genes are TRBV4-3 and TRBJ1-1; D unresolved. In germline, CDR1 is LGHNA, CDR2 YSLEER. Trimming removed 1 base at V and 4 bases at J, with 10 bases between. The CDR3 length is 14 residues.

This sequence joins TRBV19 and TRBJ1-5; D gene ambiguous. V gave up 6 bases and J gave up 10 bases, with 13 bases separating them. This CDR3 is built from 12 residues. Germline CDR1 and CDR2: LNHDA and SQIVND (reference sequence). This chain's CDR3 is CASRRLDYPQHF. As DNA, the CDR3 is TGTGCCAGTAGGCGACTTGATTACCCCCAGCATTTT.

V and J are TRBV18 and TRBJ1-3; tentative D call: TRBD1 (5 bases). V dropped 3 bases and J dropped 4 bases, with 10 bases sitting between them. The V gene's germline CDR1 is KGHSH and CDR2 LQKENI. CDR3 length equals 14 residues. In DNA, the CDR3 is TGTGCCAGCTCACCGGGGGGGTACGGAAACACCATATATTTT. Amino acid sequence: CASSPGGYGNTIYF.

This clone has only one observation. The V and J genes are TRBV11-3 and TRBJ1-2; a possible D gene is TRBD1 (5 bases). CDR1 is SGHNT, CDR2 YENEEA, per germline. V was shortened by 1 base and J by 7 bases, with 13 bases between the two germline ends. This CDR3 contains 14 residues. CDR3 protein: CASSLGFQGSGYTF. CDR3 nucleotide sequence: TGTGCCAGCAGCTTAGGGTTCCAGGGATCTGGCTACACCTTC.

In this sample, this clone turned up a few times. The chain carries TRBV4-3 and TRBJ2-1; the D is unclear. Trimming shortened V by 1 base and J by 0 bases, and 7 bases separated the two germline ends. The CDR3 is 15 residues long. CDR1 LGHNA and CDR2 YSLEER come from the germline V gene. The CDR3 DNA sequence: TGCGCCAGCAGCCAAGCAGGAAGCTCCTACAATGAGCAGTTCTTC. Translating gives CASSQAGSSYNEQFF.

The chain uses TRBV10-3 and TRBJ2-3; possibly TRBD1 for D (5 bases). The V end was cut by 10 bases, the J end by 0 bases, with 14 bases between. Per the germline V gene, CDR1 is ENHRY and CDR2 is SYGVKD. The CDR3 consists of 14 residues. The CDR3 coding sequence is TGTGCCACCCAGGCCAAGGGGAGCACAGATACGCAGTATTTT. This translates into CATQAKGSTDTQYF.

Remarks on this clone: The junction and the germline gene differ at one end; a read error may be behind it. The rearrangement links TRBV7-7 to TRBJ2-5; 8 nucleotides align to TRBD2. Germline CDR1 reads SSHAT; CDR2 reads FNYEAQ (reference sequence). The CDR3 covers 16 residues. The CDR3 here is CASSLAPGRALETQYF. CDR3 sequence (DNA): TGTGCTAGCAGCTTAGCCCCCGGGAGGGCCCTAGAGACCCAGTACTTC.

The V gene is TRBV6-5, the J gene TRBJ2-1; tentative D call: TRBD2 (6 bases). This CDR3 comprises 14 residues. Looked up from germline, CDR1 is MNHEY and CDR2 is SVGAGI. V dropped 8 bases and J dropped 5 bases, with 16 bases sitting between them. DNA of the CDR3: TGTGCCAGCCGGGAGAGCGATATAAACAATGAGCAGTTCTTC. It encodes CASRESDINNEQFF.

This rearrangement joins TRBV19 to TRBJ1-1, with no clear D. Looked up from germline, CDR1 is LNHDA and CDR2 is SQIVND (reference sequence). V dropped 6 bases and J dropped 10 bases, with 21 bases sitting between them. There are 14 residues in the CDR3. As DNA, the CDR3 is TGTGCCAGTAGCCTGGGGAGTAACCCAATGGCAGCTTTCTTT. Protein sequence: CASSLGSNPMAAFF.